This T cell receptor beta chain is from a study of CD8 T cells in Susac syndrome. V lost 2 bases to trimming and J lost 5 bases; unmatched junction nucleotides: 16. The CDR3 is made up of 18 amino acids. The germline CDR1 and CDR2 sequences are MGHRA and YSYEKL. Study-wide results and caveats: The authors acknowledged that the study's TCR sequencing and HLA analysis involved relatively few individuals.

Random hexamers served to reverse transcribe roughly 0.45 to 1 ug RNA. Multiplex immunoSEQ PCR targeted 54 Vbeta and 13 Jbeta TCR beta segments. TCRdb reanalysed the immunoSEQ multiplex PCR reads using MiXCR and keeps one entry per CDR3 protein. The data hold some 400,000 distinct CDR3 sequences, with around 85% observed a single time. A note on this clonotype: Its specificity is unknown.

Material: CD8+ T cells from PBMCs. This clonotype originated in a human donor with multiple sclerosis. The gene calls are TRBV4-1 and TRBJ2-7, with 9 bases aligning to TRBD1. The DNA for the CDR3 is TGCGCCAGCAGCCAACCTTCAACTGAGGGACAGGGTACCGACGAGCAGTACTTC. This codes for CASSQPSTEGQGTDEQYF.